In this sample, the clone carrying this TCR beta chain turned up many times. The antigen is unknown. The sample belongs to a study of human T cells and chemical hapten exposure. Study details: How much TCR each sample yielded varied, mostly because pooled library volumes differed slightly.

What the library attached to individual cDNA molecules were unique molecular identifiers. TCRdb re-derived calls from the RACE reads in MiXCR, one entry per CDR3 protein. The sample records around 99,000 distinct CDR3 sequences, approximately 13% being singletons. The germline V gene encodes CDR1 SNHLY and CDR2 FYNNEI. This CDR3 has 15 amino acids. Trimming removed 5 bases from V and 1 base from J; junction bases left unmatched: 3. Time point denoted: patch test 1, 2 weeks after DPC sensitization. The treatment is: therapeutic diphenylcyclopropenone sensitization with weekly scalp DPC. General observations from the study: Compared with pre-sensitization or healthy control sets, expanded TCRs clustered more.

The chain combines TRBV2 with TRBJ2-2; 8 nucleotides line up with TRBD1. The TCR was taken from a woman between 40 and 50 years old with alopecia areata. Some clones in this sample may be carry-over from other donors' samples. This specimen consisted of whole blood, obtained in connection with sensitization to the hapten diphenylcyclopropenone (DPC). DNA for the CDR3: TGTGCCAGCAGTCGTGGACAGGGGAACACCGGGGAGCTGTTTTTT. Translating it yields CASSRGQGNTGELFF.